The 3 T cell receptor beta chains presented below share a single source sample, sequenced in a study of T cell clusters in autoimmune cytopenias (dated by TCRdb to the late 2010s). Sequencing used an Illumina MiSeq. TRB rearrangements were amplified by multiplex PCR following a touch-down protocol, with the TRB-A and TRB-B primer pools mixed in one tube. The reads, reprocessed by TCRdb, yield one row per CDR3 protein sequence and no DNA. The sample table includes some 4,500 distinct CDR3 sequences. The ten largest clonotypes hold less than 8.5% of the sample. Per sample, about 250 ng of peripheral blood genomic DNA, approximately 41,000 genome equivalents, was used for TRB amplification. The sample comprised peripheral blood. These receptors were taken from a human donor with an autoimmune cytopenia or autoimmune hepatitis (not recorded which).

The J gene is TRBJ1-5, the V gene TRBV12-3 or TRBV12-4; the TCRdb call, TRBD1, lacks DNA for checking. This CDR3 contains 15 residues. CDR3 amino acids: CASSLPGQGYQPQHF.

Frequency places this clonotype as medium-sized. This sequence joins TRBV30 and TRBJ1-6; TCRdb picks TRBD1, but there is no DNA to check that call. There are 15 residues in the CDR3. Germline V gives CDR1 GTSNPN, CDR2 SVGIG (reference sequence). The CDR3 region is CAWSARQGGNSPLHF.

The CDR3 sequence is CASSASGRAADTQYF. The rearrangement links TRBV5-5 to TRBJ2-3; with no DNA, the TCRdb D assignment of TRBD2 cannot be verified. The CDR3 is made up of 15 amino acids. The germline V gene encodes CDR1 SGHKS and CDR2 YYEKEE (reference sequence).